The entry below describes one T cell receptor (beta chain). This table comes from immunoSEQ multiplex PCR, and its TCRdb copy is limited to in-frame clones, with some not included. The repertoire has about 180,000 clones, 75% to 90% of them found once; the top ten carry 6.9%. This specimen comes from a study of T cell responses to AZD1222 COVID-19 vaccine. Specimen: peripheral blood, collected on day 0 of AZD1222 vaccination. The TCR sequence derives from an adult in good health.

In DNA, the CDR3 is TGTGCCAGCACCCTACTCACATTCACAAGGGCTGGTGGCTACACCTTC. This codes for CASTLLTFTRAGGYTF. The V gene is TRBV2, the J gene TRBJ1-2, with D hard to call. Germline-derived CDR1 and CDR2 are SNHLY and FYNNEI. The CDR3 has 16 residues. V was trimmed by 7 bases and J by 7 bases, leaving 25 bases between them.